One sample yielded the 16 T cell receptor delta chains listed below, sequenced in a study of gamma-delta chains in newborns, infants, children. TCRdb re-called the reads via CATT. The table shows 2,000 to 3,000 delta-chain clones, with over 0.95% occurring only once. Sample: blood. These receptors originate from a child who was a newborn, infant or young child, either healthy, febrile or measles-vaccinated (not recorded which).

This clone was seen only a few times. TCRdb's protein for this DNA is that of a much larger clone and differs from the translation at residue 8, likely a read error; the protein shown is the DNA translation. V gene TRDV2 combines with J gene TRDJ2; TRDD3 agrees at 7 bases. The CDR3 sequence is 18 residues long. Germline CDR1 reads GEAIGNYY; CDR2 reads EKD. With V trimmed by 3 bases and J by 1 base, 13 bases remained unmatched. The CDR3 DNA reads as TGTGCCTGTGACTCCTTACTGTGGGATACAGGTTTGACAGCACAACTCTTCTTT. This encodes CACDSLLWDTGLTAQLFF.

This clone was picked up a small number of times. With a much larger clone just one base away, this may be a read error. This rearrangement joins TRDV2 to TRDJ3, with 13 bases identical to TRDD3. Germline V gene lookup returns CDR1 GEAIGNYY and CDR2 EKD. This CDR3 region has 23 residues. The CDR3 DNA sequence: TGTGCCTGTGACACCGTTGGACTGGGGGATACGCTTTCGCGCTCCCGGGACACCCGACAGATGTTTTTC. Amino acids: CACDTVGLGDTLSRSRDTRQMFF.

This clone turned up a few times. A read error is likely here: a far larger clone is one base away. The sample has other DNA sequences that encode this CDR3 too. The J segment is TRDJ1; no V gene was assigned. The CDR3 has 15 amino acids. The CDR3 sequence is CACDTVSSTADKLIF. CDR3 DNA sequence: TGTGCCTGTGACACCGTCTCTTCTACCGCCGATAAGCTCATCTTT.

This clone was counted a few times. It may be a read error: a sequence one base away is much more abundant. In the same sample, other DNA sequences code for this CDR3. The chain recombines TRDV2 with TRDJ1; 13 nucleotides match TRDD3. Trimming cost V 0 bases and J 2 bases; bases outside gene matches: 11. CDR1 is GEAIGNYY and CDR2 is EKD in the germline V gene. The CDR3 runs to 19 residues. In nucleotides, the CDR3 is TGTGCCTGTGACACCAAGTACTGGGGGATACGCCGGTATACCGATAAACTCATCTTT. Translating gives CACDTKYWGIRRYTDKLIF.

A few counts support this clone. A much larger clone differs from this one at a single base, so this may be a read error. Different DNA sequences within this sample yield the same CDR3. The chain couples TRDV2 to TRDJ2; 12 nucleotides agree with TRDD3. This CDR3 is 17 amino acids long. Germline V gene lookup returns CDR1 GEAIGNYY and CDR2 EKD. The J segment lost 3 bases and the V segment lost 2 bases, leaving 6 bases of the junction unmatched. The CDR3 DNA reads TGTGCCTGTGACAGCGTACTGGGGGATACTCTGACAGCACAACTCTTCTTT. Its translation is CACDSVLGDTLTAQLFF.

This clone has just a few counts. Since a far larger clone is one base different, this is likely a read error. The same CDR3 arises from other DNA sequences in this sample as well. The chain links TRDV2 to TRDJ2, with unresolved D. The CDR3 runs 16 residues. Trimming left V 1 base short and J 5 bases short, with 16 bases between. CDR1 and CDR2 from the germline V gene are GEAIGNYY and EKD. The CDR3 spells CACDTPGLRTTAQLFF. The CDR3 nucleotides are TGTGCCTGTGACACACCAGGTTTACGGACTACAGCACAACTCTTCTTT.

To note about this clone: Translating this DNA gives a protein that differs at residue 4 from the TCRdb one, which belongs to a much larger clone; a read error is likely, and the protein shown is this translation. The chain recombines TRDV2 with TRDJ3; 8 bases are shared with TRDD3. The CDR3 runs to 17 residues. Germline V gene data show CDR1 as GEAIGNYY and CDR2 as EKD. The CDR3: CACNTWGSSWDTRQMFF. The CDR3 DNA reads TGTGCCTGTAACACCTGGGGGAGCTCCTGGGACACCCGACAGATGTTTTTC.

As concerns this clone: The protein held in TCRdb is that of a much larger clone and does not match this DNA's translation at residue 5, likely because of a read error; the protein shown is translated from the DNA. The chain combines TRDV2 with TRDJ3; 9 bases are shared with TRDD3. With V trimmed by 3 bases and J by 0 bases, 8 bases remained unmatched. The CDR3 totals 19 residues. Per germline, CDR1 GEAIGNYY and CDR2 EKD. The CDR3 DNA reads TGTGCCTGTGACGCCGGGAACTGGGGGAGCTCCTGGGACACCCGACAGATGTTTTTC. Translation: CACDAGNWGSSWDTRQMFF.

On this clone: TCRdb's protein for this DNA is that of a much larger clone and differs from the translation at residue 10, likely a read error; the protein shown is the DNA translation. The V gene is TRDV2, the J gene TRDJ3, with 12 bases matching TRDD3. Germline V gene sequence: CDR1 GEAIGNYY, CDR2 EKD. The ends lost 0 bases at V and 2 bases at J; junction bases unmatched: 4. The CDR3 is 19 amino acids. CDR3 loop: CACDTLGDTWTWDTRQMFF. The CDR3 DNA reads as TGTGCCTGTGACACCCTGGGGGATACGTGGACCTGGGACACCCGACAGATGTTTTTC.

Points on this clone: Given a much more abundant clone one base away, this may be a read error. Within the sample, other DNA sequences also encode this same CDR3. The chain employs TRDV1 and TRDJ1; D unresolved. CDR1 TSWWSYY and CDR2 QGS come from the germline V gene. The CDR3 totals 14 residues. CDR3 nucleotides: TGTGCTCTTGGGGAACTAGGGTACACCGATAAACTCATCTTC. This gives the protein CALGELGYTDKLIF.

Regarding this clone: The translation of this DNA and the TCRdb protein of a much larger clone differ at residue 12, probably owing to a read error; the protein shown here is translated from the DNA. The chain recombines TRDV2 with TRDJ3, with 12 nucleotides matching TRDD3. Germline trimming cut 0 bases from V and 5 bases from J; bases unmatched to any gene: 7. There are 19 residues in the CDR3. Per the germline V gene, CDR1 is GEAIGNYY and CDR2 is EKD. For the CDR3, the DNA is TGTGCCTGTGACACCCTGGGGGATACGCGGACCCGGGACACCCGACAGATGTTTTTC. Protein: CACDTLGDTRTRDTRQMFF.

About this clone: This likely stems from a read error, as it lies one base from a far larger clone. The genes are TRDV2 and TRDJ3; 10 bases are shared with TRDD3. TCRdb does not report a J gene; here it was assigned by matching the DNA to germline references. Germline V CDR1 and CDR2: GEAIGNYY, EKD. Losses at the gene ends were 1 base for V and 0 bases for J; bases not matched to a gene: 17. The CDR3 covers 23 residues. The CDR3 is CACDTLALTGGLMSSWDTRQMFF. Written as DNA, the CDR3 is TGTGCCTGTGACACGCTAGCTCTTACTGGGGGATTAATGAGCTCCTGGGACACCCGACAGATGTTTTTC.

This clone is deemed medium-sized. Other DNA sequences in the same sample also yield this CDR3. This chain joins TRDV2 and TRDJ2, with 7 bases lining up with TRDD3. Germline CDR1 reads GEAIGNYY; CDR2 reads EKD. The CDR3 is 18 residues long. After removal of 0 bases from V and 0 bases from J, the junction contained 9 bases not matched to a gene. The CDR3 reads CACDTVWGYAALTAQLFF. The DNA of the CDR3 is TGTGCCTGTGACACCGTCTGGGGATATGCGGCTTTGACAGCACAACTCTTCTTT.

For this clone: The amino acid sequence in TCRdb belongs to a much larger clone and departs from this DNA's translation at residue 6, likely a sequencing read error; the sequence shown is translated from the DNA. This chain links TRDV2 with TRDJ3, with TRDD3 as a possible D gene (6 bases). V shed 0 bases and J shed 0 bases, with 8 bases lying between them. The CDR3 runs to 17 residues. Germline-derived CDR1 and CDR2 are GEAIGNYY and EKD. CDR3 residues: CACDTILGSWDTRQMFF. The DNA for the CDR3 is TGTGCCTGTGACACCATACTGGGCTCCTGGGACACCCGACAGATGTTTTTC.

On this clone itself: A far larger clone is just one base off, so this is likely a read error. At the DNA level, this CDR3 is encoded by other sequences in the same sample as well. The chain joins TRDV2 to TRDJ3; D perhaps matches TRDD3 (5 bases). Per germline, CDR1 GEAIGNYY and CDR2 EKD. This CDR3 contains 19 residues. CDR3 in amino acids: CACDTVAFRSSWDTRQMFF. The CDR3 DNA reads TGTGCCTGTGACACCGTAGCATTCCGAAGCTCCTGGGACACCCGACAGATGTTTTTT.

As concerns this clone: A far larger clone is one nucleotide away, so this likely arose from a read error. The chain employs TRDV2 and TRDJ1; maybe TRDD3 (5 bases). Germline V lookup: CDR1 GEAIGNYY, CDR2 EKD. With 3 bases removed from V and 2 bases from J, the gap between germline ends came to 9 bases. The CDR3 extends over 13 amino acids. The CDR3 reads CACDAWETDKLIF. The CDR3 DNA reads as TGTGCCTGTGACGCCTGGGAAACCGATAAACTCATCTTT.